Below, one TCR beta chain is given with its context. Its antigen remains unknown. The Oncomine TCR Beta short-read assay was applied to DNA of cultured CD4+ T cells. The source of extracted genomic DNA was cultured CD4+ T cells. One entry per CDR3 protein results from TCRdb running MiXCR on the PCR reads. The data contain some 9,900 distinct CDR3 sequences, 25% to 35% of them singletons. The CDR3 covers 13 residues. The germline V and J ends were trimmed by 3 bases and 7 bases, with 12 bases remaining between them. CDR1 is SGHTA, CDR2 FQGNSA, per germline. The sample comes from a study of vaccination and CD4 T cells after COVID-19. Study overall: Stimulation of cells relied on overlapping spike peptides derived from SARS-CoV-2, HCoV-NL63, HCoV-OC43 and HCoV-229E.

Study results and caveats: The median count of SARS-CoV-2-reactive clonotypes rose from approximately 21 to 40, not significantly.

Regarding treatment: roughly ten-day PBMC culture with coronavirus spike peptide pools or control peptides (ViraFEST assay). It was before the COVID-19 pandemic (2011-2018) that the unexposed donor's CD4+ T cells were collected. At days 3 and 7, half the medium was exchanged for fresh IL-2 medium. The rearrangement links TRBV7-2 to TRBJ2-5, with D perhaps matching TRBD2 (7 bases). The source material was CD4+ T cells from blood, cultured in vitro. This sequence was found in a human donor in good health. CDR3 nucleotides: TGTGCCAGCAGCTTGGGGGGGCGGGGGACCCAGTACTTC. It specifies CASSLGGRGTQYF.